The 30 T cell receptor beta chains in this list originate from one sample, sequenced in a study of PD-L1 blockade in urothelial cancer (dated by TCRdb to the late 2010s). This specimen's time point label, per the study, means: peripheral blood 6 weeks after treatment start. The protocol used for the library was the immunoSEQ multiplex PCR assay. TCRdb retrieved this table from immuneACCESS and kept in-frame rearrangements only. Not all clones are present; in checked studies, unresolved V genes account for under half, and no reason is known for the remainder. Within this sample are tens of thousands of clones, with more than 75% of them counted one time only. About 2.5% of the sample rests with the top ten. The sequences come from PBMCs, collected around atezolizumab (anti-PD-L1) treatment. The receptors stem from an older man with urothelial cancer.

The chain combines TRBV4-1 with TRBJ1-2; possibly TRBD1 for D (5 bases). Germline loops: CDR1 MGHRA, CDR2 YSYEKL. This CDR3 region has 16 residues. V was shortened by 6 bases and J by 5 bases, with 22 bases between the two germline ends. CDR3 DNA sequence: TGCGCCAGCAGTCATAGATGGGGCAGTTTGGAGTATGGCTACACCTTC. Its protein is CASSHRWGSLEYGYTF.

There are a few counts of this clone. This CDR3 reads CASNDRTYGYTF. The CDR3, as DNA: TGTGCCAGTAATGACAGGACCTATGGCTACACCTTC. This chain joins TRBV19 and TRBJ1-2; TRBD1 is a possible D gene (6 bases). CDR1 and CDR2 from the germline V gene are LNHDA and SQIVND (reference sequence). Deletions cut 7 bases from V and 4 bases from J, with 10 bases between. CDR3 length: 12 amino acids.

The chain joins TRBV5-1 to TRBJ2-7, with 12 bases that match TRBD2. The V and J ends lost 7 bases and 7 bases, in that order; junction bases with no gene match: 6. Per the germline V gene, CDR1 is SGHRS and CDR2 is YFSETQ. The CDR3 is made up of 13 amino acids. The CDR3 DNA follows: TGCGCCAGCGGACTAGCGGGGAGCGATGAGCAGTACTTC. Translating gives CASGLAGSDEQYF.

This chain links TRBV25-1 with TRBJ1-1, with D perhaps matching TRBD1 (6 bases). Trimming removed 5 bases at V and 7 bases at J, with 14 bases between. Germline CDR1 reads MGHDK; CDR2 reads SYGVNS. The CDR3 spans 13 residues. The CDR3 spells CASSFQGRNEAFF. The CDR3 coding sequence is TGTGCCAGCAGTTTTCAGGGGCGGAATGAAGCTTTCTTT.

This sequence joins TRBV28 and TRBJ2-1; 7 bases align to TRBD2. Per germline, CDR1 MDHEN and CDR2 SYDVKM. The junction had 18 bases not matched to a gene; V was cut back by 5 bases and J by 5 bases. This CDR3 has 18 amino acids. The CDR3, as DNA: TGTGCCAGCAGTCCGATACGCAGGGCTAGCGGCCCCAACAATGAGCAGTTCTTC. It codes for CASSPIRRASGPNNEQFF. The complete variable domain, with remaining parts taken from reference TRBV28 and TRBJ2-1, reads DVKVTQSSRYLVKRTGEKVFLECVQDMDHENMFWYRQDPGLGLRLIYFSYDVKMKEKGDIPEGYSVSREKKERFSLILESASTNQTSMYLCASSPIRRASGPNNEQFFGPGTRLTVL.

The V call is TRBV2, the J call TRBJ2-3; TRBD2 might be the D (6 bases). CDR1 SNHLY and CDR2 FYNNEI come from the germline V gene. The V gene lost 6 bases and the J gene lost 2 bases, with 15 bases spanning the gap. The CDR3 length is 15 residues. In nucleotides, the CDR3 is TGTGCCAGCAGCTCGCCGGGACTTGACACAGATACGCAGTATTTT. It codes for CASSSPGLDTDTQYF.

The rearrangement joins TRBV9 to TRBJ2-5; 7 bases match TRBD2. With V trimmed by 0 bases and J by 5 bases, 7 bases remained unmatched. Germline-derived CDR1 and CDR2 are SGDLS and YYNGEE. CDR3 length: 15 amino acids. This CDR3 reads CASSVVGGSTETQYF. As DNA, the CDR3 is TGTGCCAGCAGCGTAGTGGGCGGGAGCACGGAGACCCAGTACTTC. Full variable domain (remainder filled in from reference TRBV9 and TRBJ2-5): DSGVTQTPKHLITATGQRVTLRCSPRSGDLSVYWYQQSLDQGLQFLIQYYNGEERAKGNILERFSAQQFPDLHSELNLSSLELGDSALYFCASSVVGGSTETQYFGPGTRLLVL.

The chain is built from TRBV5-1 and TRBJ2-7; 8 nucleotides line up with TRBD1. Trimming at V came to 0 bases and at J to 2 bases, leaving 7 bases not matched to a gene. This CDR3 is 16 amino acids long. CDR1 and CDR2 from the germline V gene are SGHRS and YFSETQ. The CDR3 spells CASSLAPDRGTYEQYF. DNA for the CDR3: TGCGCCAGCAGCTTGGCACCAGACAGGGGAACCTACGAGCAGTACTTC.

V gene TRBV27 combines with J gene TRBJ2-7; TRBD2 is a possible D gene (6 bases). The CDR3 is made up of 13 amino acids. V was pared by 6 bases and J by 4 bases, with 13 bases between. Germline V gene sequence: CDR1 MNHEY, CDR2 SMNVEV (reference sequence). The CDR3 spells CASSRDFKYEQYF. Written as DNA, the CDR3 is TGTGCCAGCAGCAGGGACTTTAAATACGAGCAGTACTTC.

The rearrangement joins TRBV5-6 to TRBJ2-7; no clear D gene. V gave up 1 base and J gave up 4 bases, with 6 bases separating them. The CDR3 contains 12 residues. Germline values: CDR1 SGHDT, CDR2 YYEEEE. The CDR3 here is CASSLLNYEQYF. Written as DNA, the CDR3 is TGTGCCAGCAGCTTGCTAAATTACGAGCAGTACTTC. The full variable domain, with the rest looked up from reference TRBV5-6 and TRBJ2-7, is DAGVTQSPTHLIKTRGQQVTLRCSPKSGHDTVSWYQQALGQGPQFIFQYYEEEERQRGNFPDRFSGHQFPNYSSELNVNALLLGDSALYLCASSLLNYEQYFGPGTRLTVT.

The chain recombines TRBV19 with TRBJ2-1; 8 bases line up with TRBD2. J lost 2 bases, V lost 3 bases, and 12 bases had no gene match. CDR1 and CDR2 (germline): LNHDA, SQIVND (reference sequence). The length of the CDR3 is 18 residues. In DNA form, the CDR3 reads TGTGCCAGTAGTATGCGCCATTTTAGCGGGGCGCCCTACAATGAGCAGTTCTTC. This codes for CASSMRHFSGAPYNEQFF.

The chain is built from TRBV4-1 and TRBJ2-1, with D unresolved. CDR3 length: 17 residues. In germline, CDR1 is MGHRA, CDR2 YSYEKL. V lost 1 base, J lost 0 bases, and 13 bases lay in between. The DNA for the CDR3 is TGCGCCAGCAGCCAAGGTACATTCTCCCTCTCCTACAATGAGCAGTTCTTC. Translated, it gives CASSQGTFSLSYNEQFF.

This sequence joins TRBV7-9 and TRBJ2-7; 10 bases fit TRBD2. Germline CDR1 SEHNR, CDR2 FQNEAQ (reference sequence). CDR3 size: 16 residues. Trimming took 4 bases from V and 2 from J; bases not matched to a gene: 8. The CDR3 region is CASSYTGTSVAYEQYF. The CDR3 DNA reads as TGTGCCAGCAGCTATACCGGGACTAGCGTTGCCTACGAGCAGTACTTC. Full variable domain (outside the CDR3, taken from reference TRBV7-9 and TRBJ2-7): DTGVSQNPRHKITKRGQNVTFRCDPISEHNRLYWYRQTLGQGPEFLTYFQNEAQLEKSRLLSDRFSAERPKGSFSTLEIQRTEQGDSAMYLCASSYTGTSVAYEQYFGPGTRLTVT.

The chain combines TRBV4-1 with TRBJ2-7; 10 nucleotides agree with TRBD2. Germline-derived CDR1 and CDR2 are MGHRA and YSYEKL. Losses at the gene ends were 0 bases for V and 7 bases for J; bases not matched to a gene: 9. The CDR3 runs to 16 residues. The CDR3 DNA reads as TGCGCCAGCAGCCAAGATTGGCTAGCGGGAGTGATGGAGCAGTACTTC. It codes for CASSQDWLAGVMEQYF.

The rearrangement uses TRBV5-1 and TRBJ1-2; 7 bases line up with TRBD1. The CDR3 totals 14 residues. The V gene's germline CDR1 is SGHRS and CDR2 YFSETQ. V shed 4 bases and J 6 bases; nucleotides not matched to a gene: 9. The CDR3 reads CASSTDGQANGYTF. Written as DNA, the CDR3 is TGCGCCAGCAGCACCGATGGACAGGCCAATGGCTACACCTTC.

This sequence joins TRBV28 and TRBJ2-3; no reliable D call. The CDR3 has 15 residues. Germline lookup yields CDR1 MDHEN and CDR2 SYDVKM. Deletions cut 5 bases from V and 4 bases from J, with 16 bases between. The CDR3 loop reads CASSPLRVDSDTQYF. For the CDR3, the DNA is TGTGCCAGCAGTCCCCTCCGGGTAGACTCAGATACGCAGTATTTT.

The V and J genes are TRBV6-4 and TRBJ1-2; TRBD1 might be the D (5 bases). V dropped 3 bases and J dropped 1 base, with 9 bases sitting between them. The germline CDR1 and CDR2 sequences are MRHNA and SNTAGT. The CDR3 runs 14 residues. CDR3 protein: CASSEQAFNYGYTF. In nucleotides, the CDR3 is TGTGCCAGCAGTGAACAGGCCTTTAACTATGGCTACACCTTC.

This clone was seen only once. This chain uses TRBV5-4 with TRBJ1-2, with D tentatively TRBD1 (5 bases). V was trimmed by 4 bases and J by 0 bases, leaving 10 bases between them. The germline V gene has CDR1 SGHNT and CDR2 YYREEE (reference sequence). This CDR3 has 14 amino acids. CDR3: CASSRQSPNYGYTF. In nucleotides, the CDR3 is TGTGCCAGCAGCCGACAGAGTCCTAACTATGGCTACACCTTC.

This clone was seen once. The chain has TRBV27 and TRBJ2-1; 7 bases map to TRBD1. V lost 0 bases, J lost 0 bases, and 5 bases stayed unmatched. The CDR3 is made up of 17 amino acids. CDR1 and CDR2 from the germline V gene are MNHEY and SMNVEV (reference sequence). CDR3 bases: TGTGCCAGCAGTTTATCCCTTGACAGGGTCTCCTACAATGAGCAGTTCTTC. It translates to CASSLSLDRVSYNEQFF.

This sequence joins TRBV10-3 and TRBJ2-7; 11 bases map to TRBD2. CDR1 and CDR2 (germline): ENHRY, SYGVKD. The V and J ends lost 8 bases and 2 bases, in that order; junction bases with no gene match: 2. The CDR3 runs to 13 residues. The CDR3 here is CAIGTSGPYEQYF. Written as DNA, the CDR3 is TGTGCCATCGGGACTAGCGGACCCTACGAGCAGTACTTC.

This clone was seen a single time. The V and J genes are TRBV5-6 and TRBJ2-5; D ambiguous. The V gene lost 6 bases and the J gene lost 1 base, with 10 bases spanning the gap. Germline V gene sequence: CDR1 SGHDT, CDR2 YYEEEE. The CDR3 consists of 13 residues. This CDR3 reads CASTPPGQETQYF. Here the CDR3 DNA reads TGTGCCAGCACCCCCCCCGGCCAAGAGACCCAGTACTTC. Combining the CDR3 with reference TRBV5-6 and TRBJ2-5 gives the whole variable domain DAGVTQSPTHLIKTRGQQVTLRCSPKSGHDTVSWYQQALGQGPQFIFQYYEEEERQRGNFPDRFSGHQFPNYSSELNVNALLLGDSALYLCASTPPGQETQYFGPGTRLLVL.

The genes are TRBV7-9 and TRBJ2-1, with D maybe TRBD1 (5 bases). Trimming took off 3 bases at V and 6 bases at J, with 9 bases between the two ends. The CDR3 spans 13 residues. Germline V gene sequence: CDR1 SEHNR, CDR2 FQNEAQ (reference sequence). This CDR3 is CASSFDRINEQFF. The CDR3 nucleotides read TGTGCCAGCAGCTTCGACAGAATCAATGAGCAGTTCTTC.

The chain recombines TRBV30 with TRBJ2-7, with 8 bases that match TRBD1. This CDR3 is built from 13 residues. The V and J ends lost 3 bases and 5 bases, in that order; junction bases with no gene match: 6. Germline loops: CDR1 GTSNPN, CDR2 SVGIG (reference sequence). The CDR3 nucleotides are TGTGCCTGGAGCCCGGACAGGGTTCACGAGCAGTACTTC. Its translation: CAWSPDRVHEQYF.

The V gene is TRBV5-4, the J gene TRBJ2-7; no clear D. Per germline, CDR1 SGHNT and CDR2 YYREEE (reference sequence). CDR3 length equals 12 residues. V lost 0 bases to trimming and J lost 7 bases, with 8 bases between them. The CDR3 DNA reads as TGTGCCAGCAGCTTGGTGGGCAAGGAGCAGTACTTC. It translates to CASSLVGKEQYF. Drawing the rest from reference TRBV5-4 and TRBJ2-7, the complete variable domain is ETGVTQSPTHLIKTRGQQVTLRCSSQSGHNTVSWYQQALGQGPQFIFQYYREEENGRGNFPPRFSGLQFPNYSSELNVNALELDDSALYLCASSLVGKEQYFGPGTRLTVT.

The chain recombines TRBV19 with TRBJ1-1, with D perhaps matching TRBD1 (6 bases). Between the trimmed V and J ends, which lost 8 bases and 7 bases, there was a span of 8 bases. The CDR3 loop spans 10 amino acids. In germline, CDR1 is LNHDA, CDR2 SQIVND (reference sequence). CDR3 sequence (DNA): TGTGCCAGTGGACAGTTTGAAGCTTTCTTT. Its translation: CASGQFEAFF.

This chain connects TRBV29-1 to TRBJ2-3; D remains unclear. The CDR3 totals 13 residues. The V and J ends lost 1 base and 7 bases respectively, with 12 bases between them. CDR1 and CDR2 from the germline V gene are SQVTM and ANQGSEA. As DNA, the CDR3 is TGCAGCGTTGAAGCGATGACTCTACATACGCAGTATTTT. It encodes CSVEAMTLHTQYF.

The chain has TRBV6-1 and TRBJ1-2; D not resolved. V was shortened by 2 bases and J by 4 bases, with 14 bases between the two germline ends. Germline V lookup: CDR1 MNHNS, CDR2 SASEGT. This CDR3 comprises 15 residues. The CDR3 DNA reads TGTGCCAGCAGTGAAATGGCAGTATATACCTATGGCTACACCTTC. It yields the protein CASSEMAVYTYGYTF.

The V and J genes are TRBV5-5 and TRBJ1-2, with 7 bases matching TRBD1. This CDR3 has 13 residues. Germline CDR1 reads SGHKS; CDR2 reads YYEKEE (reference sequence). Germline trimming cut 6 bases from V and 4 bases from J; bases unmatched to any gene: 6. CDR3 bases: TGTGCCAGCACCCGGGACAGTATCTATGGCTACACCTTC. Residues: CASTRDSIYGYTF.

The CDR3 loop is CASSPGLADTDTQYF. CDR3 in DNA: TGTGCCAGCTCACCGGGACTAGCGGACACAGATACGCAGTATTTT. This chain joins TRBV18 and TRBJ2-3, with 11 bases fitting TRBD2. This CDR3 has 15 amino acids. The germline V gene encodes CDR1 KGHSH and CDR2 LQKENI. V was clipped by 3 bases and J by 2 bases; unmatched bases: 1.

The chain joins TRBV6-5 to TRBJ1-2, with 10 bases matching TRBD1. J lost 3 bases, V lost 5 bases, and 6 bases had no gene match. CDR1 and CDR2 from the germline V gene are MNHEY and SVGAGI. The CDR3 sequence is 15 residues long. CDR3 loop: CASSRRGQGDYGYTF. CDR3 coding DNA: TGTGCCAGCAGTCGCCGAGGACAGGGGGACTATGGCTACACCTTC.